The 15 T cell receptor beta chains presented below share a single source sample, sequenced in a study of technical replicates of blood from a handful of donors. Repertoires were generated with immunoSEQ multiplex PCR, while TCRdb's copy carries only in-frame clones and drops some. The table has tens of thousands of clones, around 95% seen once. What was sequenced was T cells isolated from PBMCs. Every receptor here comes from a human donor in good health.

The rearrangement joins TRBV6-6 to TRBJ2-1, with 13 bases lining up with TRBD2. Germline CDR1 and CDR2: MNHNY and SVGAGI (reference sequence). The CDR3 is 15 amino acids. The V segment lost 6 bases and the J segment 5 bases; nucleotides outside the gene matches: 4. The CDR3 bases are TGTGCCAGCAGAGGACTAGCGGGAGAACACAATGAGCAGTTCTTC. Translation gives CASRGLAGEHNEQFF.

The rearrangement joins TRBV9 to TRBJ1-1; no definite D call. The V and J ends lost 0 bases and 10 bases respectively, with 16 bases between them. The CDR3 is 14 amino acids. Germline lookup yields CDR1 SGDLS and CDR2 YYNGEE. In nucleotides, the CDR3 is TGTGCCAGCAGCGTAGACGGTACTATTATGGGAGCTTTCTTT. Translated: CASSVDGTIMGAFF. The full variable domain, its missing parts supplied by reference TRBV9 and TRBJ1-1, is DSGVTQTPKHLITATGQRVTLRCSPRSGDLSVYWYQQSLDQGLQFLIQYYNGEERAKGNILERFSAQQFPDLHSELNLSSLELGDSALYFCASSVDGTIMGAFFGQGTRLTVV.

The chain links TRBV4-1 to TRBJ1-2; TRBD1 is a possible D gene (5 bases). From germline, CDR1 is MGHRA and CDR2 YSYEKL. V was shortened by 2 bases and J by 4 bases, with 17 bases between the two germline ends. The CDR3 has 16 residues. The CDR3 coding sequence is TGCGCCAGCAGCCAACGCGCCAGGGTTGTGGCCTATGGCTACACCTTC. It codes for CASSQRARVVAYGYTF.

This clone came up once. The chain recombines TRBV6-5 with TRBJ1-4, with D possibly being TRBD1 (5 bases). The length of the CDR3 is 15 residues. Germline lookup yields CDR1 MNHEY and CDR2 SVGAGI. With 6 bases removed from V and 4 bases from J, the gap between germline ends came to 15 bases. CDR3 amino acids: CASSSLQGGNEKLFF. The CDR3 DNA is TGTGCCAGCAGCTCGCTTCAGGGTGGTAATGAAAAACTGTTTTTT.

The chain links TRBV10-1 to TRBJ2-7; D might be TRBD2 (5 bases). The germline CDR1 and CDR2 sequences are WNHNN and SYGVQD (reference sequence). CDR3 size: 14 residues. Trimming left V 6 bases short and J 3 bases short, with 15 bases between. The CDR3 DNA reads TGCGCCAGCAGCGCTAGCTGGGCGAGCTACGAGCAGTACTTC. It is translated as CASSASWASYEQYF.

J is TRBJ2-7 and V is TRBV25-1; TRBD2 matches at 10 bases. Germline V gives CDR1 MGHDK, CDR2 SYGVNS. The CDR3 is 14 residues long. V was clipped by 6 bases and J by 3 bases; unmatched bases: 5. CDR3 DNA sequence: TGTGCCAGCAGCCTAGCGGGAGAGGTCTACGAGCAGTACTTC. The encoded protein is CASSLAGEVYEQYF.

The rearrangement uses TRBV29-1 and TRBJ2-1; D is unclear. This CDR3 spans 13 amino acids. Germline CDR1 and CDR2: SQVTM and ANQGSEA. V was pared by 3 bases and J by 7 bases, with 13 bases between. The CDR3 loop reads CSVDWLVENEQFF. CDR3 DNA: TGCAGCGTTGATTGGCTCGTCGAAAATGAGCAGTTCTTC.

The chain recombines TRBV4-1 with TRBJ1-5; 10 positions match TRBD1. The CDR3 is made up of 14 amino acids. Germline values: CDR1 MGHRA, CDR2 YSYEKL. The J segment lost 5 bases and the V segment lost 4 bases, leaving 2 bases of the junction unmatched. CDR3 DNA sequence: TGCGCCAGCAGCCCCGGGACAGGGGATCAGCCCCAGCATTTT. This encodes CASSPGTGDQPQHF.

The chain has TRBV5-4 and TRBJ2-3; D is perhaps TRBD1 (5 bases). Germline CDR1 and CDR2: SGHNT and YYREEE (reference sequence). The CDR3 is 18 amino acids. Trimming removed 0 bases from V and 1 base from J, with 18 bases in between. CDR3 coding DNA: TGTGCCAGCAGCTTGGTTATTTCAGGGTCTTATGGCACAGATACGCAGTATTTT. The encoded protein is CASSLVISGSYGTDTQYF.

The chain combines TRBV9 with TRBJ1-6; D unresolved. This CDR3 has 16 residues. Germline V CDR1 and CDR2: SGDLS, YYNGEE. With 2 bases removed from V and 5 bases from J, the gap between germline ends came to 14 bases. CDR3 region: CASSVGGGYHNSPLHF. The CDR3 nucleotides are TGTGCCAGCAGCGTCGGAGGAGGGTACCATAATTCACCCCTCCACTTT.

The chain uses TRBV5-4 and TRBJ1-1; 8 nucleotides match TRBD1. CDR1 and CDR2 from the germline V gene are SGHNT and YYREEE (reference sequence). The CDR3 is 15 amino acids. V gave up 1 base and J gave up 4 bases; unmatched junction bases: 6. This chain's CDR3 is CASSLWGTGPTEAFF. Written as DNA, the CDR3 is TGTGCCAGCAGCTTGTGGGGGACAGGCCCCACTGAAGCTTTCTTT.

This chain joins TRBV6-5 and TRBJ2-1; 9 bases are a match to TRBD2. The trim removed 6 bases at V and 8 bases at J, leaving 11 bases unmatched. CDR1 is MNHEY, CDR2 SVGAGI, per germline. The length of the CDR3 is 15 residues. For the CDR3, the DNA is TGTGCCAGCAGGGGGGGCGGGACTAGCATCTATGAGCAGTTCTTC. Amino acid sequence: CASRGGGTSIYEQFF.

The DNA for the CDR3 is TGTGCCAGCAGCGGGGGAGGGACTAACTATGGCTACACCTTC. Protein: CASSGGGTNYGYTF. The chain joins TRBV7-9 to TRBJ1-2; D possibly corresponds to TRBD1 (5 bases). The CDR3 consists of 14 residues. CDR1 and CDR2 (germline): SEHNR, FQNEAQ (reference sequence). Deletions cut 5 bases from V and 0 bases from J, with 10 bases between. The full variable domain, completed using reference TRBV7-9 and TRBJ1-2, is DTGVSQNPRHKITKRGQNVTFRCDPISEHNRLYWYRQTLGQGPEFLTYFQNEAQLEKSRLLSDRFSAERPKGSFSTLEIQRTEQGDSAMYLCASSGGGTNYGYTFGSGTRLTVV.

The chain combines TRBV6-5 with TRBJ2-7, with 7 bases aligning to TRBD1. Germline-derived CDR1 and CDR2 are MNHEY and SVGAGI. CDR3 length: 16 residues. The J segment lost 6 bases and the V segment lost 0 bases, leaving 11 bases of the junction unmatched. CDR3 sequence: CASSYSLQGIRSEQYF. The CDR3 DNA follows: TGTGCCAGCAGTTACTCCTTACAGGGGATTCGCAGCGAGCAGTACTTC.

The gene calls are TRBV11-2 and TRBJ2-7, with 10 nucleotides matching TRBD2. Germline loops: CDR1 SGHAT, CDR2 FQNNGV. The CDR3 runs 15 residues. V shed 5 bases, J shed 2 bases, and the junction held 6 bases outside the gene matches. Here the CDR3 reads CASSTAGTSAYEQYF. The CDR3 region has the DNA TGTGCCAGCAGCACCGCCGGGACTAGCGCCTACGAGCAGTACTTC.